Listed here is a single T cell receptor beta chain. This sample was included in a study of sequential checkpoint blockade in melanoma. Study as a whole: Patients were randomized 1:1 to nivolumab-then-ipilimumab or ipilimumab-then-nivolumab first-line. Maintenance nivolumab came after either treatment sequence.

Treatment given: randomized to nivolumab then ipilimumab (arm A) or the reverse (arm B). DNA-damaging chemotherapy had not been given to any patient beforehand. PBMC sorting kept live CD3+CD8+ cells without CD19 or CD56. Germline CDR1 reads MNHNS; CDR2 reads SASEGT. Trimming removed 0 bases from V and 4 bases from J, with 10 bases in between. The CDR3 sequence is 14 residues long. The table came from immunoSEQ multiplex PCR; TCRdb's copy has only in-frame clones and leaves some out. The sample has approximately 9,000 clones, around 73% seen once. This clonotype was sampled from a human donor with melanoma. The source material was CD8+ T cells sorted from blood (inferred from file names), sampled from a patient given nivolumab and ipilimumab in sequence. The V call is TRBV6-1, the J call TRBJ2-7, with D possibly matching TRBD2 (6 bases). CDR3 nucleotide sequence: TGTGCCAGCAGTGAAGCGGGTGCGGGATACGAGCAGTACGTC. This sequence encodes CASSEAGAGYEQYV.